This T cell receptor (beta chain) was sequenced during a study of blood T cells in healthy people across ages. Next came a second PCR, run for roughly 7 to 12 cycles, which used a sample-barcoded 5' primer along with a J-beta primer mix. TCRdb processed the 5' RACE reads anew with MiXCR; each CDR3 protein has one entry. The table has 1.6 million or so distinct CDR3 sequences, about 32% seen once. The CDR3 is 15 residues long. Trimming removed 5 bases at V and 7 bases at J, with 17 bases between. The rearrangement joins TRBV12-3 or TRBV12-4 to TRBJ1-4, with D perhaps matching TRBD1 (6 bases). The sequence derives from a woman aged 25 to 45 in good health. Specimen: blood. DNA for the CDR3: TGTGCCAGCAGTCCTGGCGGGGGGGCTGTTGAAAAACTGTTTTTT. Translating gives CASSPGGGAVEKLFF.